Listed here are 28 T cell receptor beta chains from one sample, sequenced in a study of cytomegalovirus exposure and HLA in healthy donors. PCR primers comprised 60 Vbeta and 13 Jbeta primers. Using immunoSEQ multiplex PCR, the repertoire was profiled, and TCRdb retains in-frame clones only, with some absent. The data show nearly 100,000 clones, 65% to 85% seen once. The material sequenced was PBMCs. The receptors were sampled from a woman in her fifties or sixties in good health and CMV-seropositive.

This sequence joins TRBV9 and TRBJ2-3, with D hard to call. Deletions cut 1 base from V and 0 bases from J, with 12 bases between. The CDR3 covers 16 residues. Germline V gene data show CDR1 as SGDLS and CDR2 as YYNGEE. CDR3 amino acids: CASSVRRQASTDTQYF. The CDR3 DNA is TGTGCCAGCAGCGTAAGGCGTCAGGCTAGCACAGATACGCAGTATTTT.

The CDR3 nucleotides are TGTGCCACCAGCAGAGACGTGGGCCGAGGGAATGGCTACACCTTC. Residues: CATSRDVGRGNGYTF. The V gene is TRBV15, the J gene TRBJ1-2; D not certain. The V gene lost 0 bases and the J gene lost 6 bases, with 14 bases spanning the gap. Germline CDR1 reads LNHNV; CDR2 reads YYDKDF (reference sequence). The CDR3 consists of 15 residues.

This clone was seen a single time. J is TRBJ2-3 and V is TRBV5-1, with 7 bases aligning to TRBD2. The germline gives CDR1 SGHRS, CDR2 YFSETQ. Trimming removed 9 bases from V and 2 bases from J; junction bases left unmatched: 9. This CDR3 region has 14 residues. CDR3 region: CATSTSDPTDTQYF. CDR3 sequence (DNA): TGCGCCACCTCAACTAGCGATCCCACAGATACGCAGTATTTT.

This clone was recorded only once. The V call is TRBV27, the J call TRBJ2-6, with 9 bases lining up with TRBD1. The CDR3 is 17 amino acids. Germline trimming cut 5 bases from V and 0 bases from J; bases unmatched to any gene: 5. Germline values: CDR1 MNHEY, CDR2 SMNVEV (reference sequence). As DNA, the CDR3 is TGTGCCAGCAGTCCGGGACAGGGCCTCTCTGGGGCCAACGTCCTGACTTTC. This gives the protein CASSPGQGLSGANVLTF.

This clone was seen a handful of times. The V call is TRBV5-1, the J call TRBJ1-2; the match to TRBD1 covers 7 bases. The CDR3 has 13 amino acids. After removal of 2 bases from V and 5 bases from J, the junction contained 3 bases not matched to a gene. CDR1 is SGHRS and CDR2 is YFSETQ in the germline V gene. The CDR3 bases are TGCGCCAGCAGCTTCGACAGGGCGTATGGCTACACCTTC. It codes for CASSFDRAYGYTF.

This rearrangement joins TRBV7-6 to TRBJ2-1; TRBD2 matches at 13 bases. CDR1 is SGHVS and CDR2 is FNYEAQ in the germline V gene. With 0 bases clipped from V and 3 bases from J, the junction kept 5 bases outside the gene matches. The CDR3 spans 18 residues. CDR3 sequence: CASSLAGGTSGNYNEQFF. In nucleotides, the CDR3 is TGTGCCAGCAGCTTAGCGGGTGGGACTAGCGGGAACTACAATGAGCAGTTCTTC.

The chain links TRBV20-1 to TRBJ2-5; tentatively, D is TRBD1 (5 bases). The DNA end is more similar to TRBJ2-7, so the J call may be wrong. Germline V gene sequence: CDR1 DFQATT, CDR2 SNEGSKA (reference sequence). The CDR3 spans 11 residues. The DNA for the CDR3 is TGCAGTGCGGAGACAGAGTACGAGCAGTACTTC. Residues: CSAETEYEQYF.

The chain carries TRBV7-2 and TRBJ1-2, with D perhaps matching TRBD1 (5 bases). This CDR3 is 14 amino acids long. Trimming pared 2 bases from V and 7 bases from J, leaving 14 bases between. Per germline, CDR1 SGHTA and CDR2 FQGNSA. The chain's CDR3 is CASSLNRGNGGYTF. The CDR3 bases are TGTGCCAGCAGCTTAAATAGGGGTAACGGTGGCTACACCTTC. Combining the CDR3 with reference TRBV7-2 and TRBJ1-2 gives the whole variable domain GAGVSQSPSNKVTEKGKDVELRCDPISGHTALYWYRQSLGQGLEFLIYFQGNSAPDKSGLPSDRFSAERTGGSVSTLTIQRTQQEDSAVYLCASSLNRGNGGYTFGSGTRLTVV.

The chain is built from TRBV7-8 and TRBJ1-5; tentatively, D is TRBD1 (5 bases). The germline V and J ends were trimmed by 5 bases and 0 bases, with 11 bases remaining between them. The length of the CDR3 is 15 residues. Germline V lookup: CDR1 SGHVS, CDR2 FQNEAQ. In DNA, the CDR3 is TGTGCCAGCAGCCCGGACACATATAGCAATCAGCCCCAGCATTTT. Translated, it gives CASSPDTYSNQPQHF.

The chain links TRBV12-5 to TRBJ1-5; weak D call: TRBD1 (6 bases). Germline V lookup: CDR1 LGHNT, CDR2 FRNRAP. The V and J ends lost 0 bases and 0 bases respectively, with 18 bases between them. This CDR3 comprises 19 residues. CDR3 DNA: TGTGCTAGTGGTTTGGTAAGGGGGACGTTAAGCTATAGCAATCAGCCCCAGCATTTT. Translation gives CASGLVRGTLSYSNQPQHF.

V and J are TRBV7-3 and TRBJ2-1, with 12 bases fitting TRBD2. The length of the CDR3 is 15 residues. V lost 5 bases to trimming and J lost 7 bases; unmatched junction nucleotides: 6. CDR1 is SGHTA and CDR2 is FQGTGA in the germline V gene. CDR3 residues: CASSPRLAGVNEQFF. For the CDR3, the DNA is TGTGCCAGCAGCCCCCGACTAGCGGGAGTAAATGAGCAGTTCTTC.

This chain uses TRBV28 with TRBJ1-5, with 10 bases aligning to TRBD1. Germline V gene sequence: CDR1 MDHEN, CDR2 SYDVKM. The ends lost 6 bases at V and 1 base at J; junction bases unmatched: 3. This CDR3 is built from 15 residues. DNA for the CDR3: TGTGCCAGCAGAAGACAGGGGGCCAGCAATCAGCCCCAGCATTTT. This sequence encodes CASRRQGASNQPQHF.

The count of this clone is one. This chain uses TRBV6-5 with TRBJ1-1; D call uncertain. Per germline, CDR1 MNHEY and CDR2 SVGAGI. CDR3 length equals 14 residues. Trimming shortened V by 5 bases and J by 5 bases, and 15 bases separated the two germline ends. The CDR3 coding sequence is TGTGCCAGCAGTCTGGGAGGGATGGGGACTGAAGCTTTCTTT. It codes for CASSLGGMGTEAFF.

The CDR3 spells CASSEQGNTEAFF. In nucleotides, the CDR3 is TGCGCCAGCAGCGAGCAGGGGAACACTGAAGCTTTCTTT. The V and J genes are TRBV5-1 and TRBJ1-1; possibly TRBD1 for D (5 bases). Germline V gives CDR1 SGHRS, CDR2 YFSETQ. Trimming took off 4 bases at V and 1 base at J, with 8 bases between the two ends. The CDR3 runs 13 residues.

The chain joins TRBV7-9 to TRBJ2-3, with TRBD1 matching over 7 bases. The V gene end was trimmed by 11 bases and the J gene end by 2 bases; junction bases not matched to a gene: 13. The CDR3 sequence is 15 residues long. In germline, CDR1 is SEHNR, CDR2 FQNEAQ (reference sequence). The DNA of the CDR3 is TGTGCCGGAACTAAAACAGGGGCCTCCACAGATACGCAGTATTTT. This gives the protein CAGTKTGASTDTQYF. The complete variable domain, with remaining parts taken from reference TRBV7-9 and TRBJ2-3, reads DTGVSQNPRHKITKRGQNVTFRCDPISEHNRLYWYRQTLGQGPEFLTYFQNEAQLEKSRLLSDRFSAERPKGSFSTLEIQRTEQGDSAMYLCAGTKTGASTDTQYFGPGTRLTVL.

This chain joins TRBV6-1 and TRBJ1-2; the match to TRBD1 covers 7 bases. CDR1 MNHNS and CDR2 SASEGT come from the germline V gene. The CDR3 consists of 13 residues. V shed 6 bases and J 3 bases; nucleotides not matched to a gene: 4. CDR3 DNA: TGTGCCAGCAGACAGGGGTTCGACTATGGCTACACCTTC. Protein sequence: CASRQGFDYGYTF.

Ten or more counts support this clone. The chain combines TRBV9 with TRBJ2-2; D uncertain. CDR1 and CDR2 (germline): SGDLS, YYNGEE. The CDR3 covers 12 residues. With 2 bases removed from V and 4 bases from J, the gap between germline ends came to 3 bases. In nucleotides, the CDR3 is TGTGCCAGCAGCGTCGTCACCGGGGAGCTGTTTTTT. Its protein is CASSVVTGELFF.

The chain employs TRBV11-2 and TRBJ1-2; no clear D. The ends were cut back, 5 bases at V and 4 bases at J, with 11 bases in the middle. Per the germline V gene, CDR1 is SGHAT and CDR2 is FQNNGV. This CDR3 region has 13 residues. CDR3 sequence reads: CASSHTESYGYTF. CDR3 bases: TGTGCCAGCAGCCATACGGAGTCCTATGGCTACACCTTC.

The CDR3 sequence is CASSLVPGLEQFF. DNA of the CDR3: TGTGCCAGCAGCTTAGTTCCGGGTCTCGAGCAGTTCTTC. The chain recombines TRBV7-8 with TRBJ2-1; D remains unclear. Trimming took 1 base from V and 10 from J, leaving 11 bases between them. The CDR3 extends over 13 amino acids. Per the germline V gene, CDR1 is SGHVS and CDR2 is FQNEAQ.

The chain employs TRBV14 and TRBJ2-5; unclear D gene. CDR1 and CDR2 from the germline V gene are SGHDN and FVKESK. Trimming removed 1 base at V and 5 bases at J, with 14 bases between. This CDR3 contains 15 residues. CDR3 in DNA: TGTGCCAGCAGCCAAGGCACCCTGATTCGGGAGACCCAGTACTTC. This gives the protein CASSQGTLIRETQYF.

This chain uses TRBV15 with TRBJ1-4; D remains ambiguous. Germline values: CDR1 LNHNV, CDR2 YYDKDF (reference sequence). Deletions cut 5 bases from V and 6 bases from J, with 22 bases between. The CDR3 has 17 residues. The CDR3 protein is CATSAHVQVTPDEKLFF. Here the CDR3 DNA reads TGTGCCACCAGCGCCCATGTCCAGGTTACGCCGGATGAAAAACTGTTTTTT.

This clone was observed a handful of times. This rearrangement joins TRBV7-9 to TRBJ2-7; maybe TRBD1 (5 bases). This CDR3 spans 15 amino acids. In germline, CDR1 is SEHNR, CDR2 FQNEAQ (reference sequence). V was clipped by 1 base and J by 2 bases, with 12 bases between them. In DNA form, the CDR3 reads TGTGCCAGCAGCTTAGGCACGGTGGGGCCCTACGAGCAGTACTTC. This translates into CASSLGTVGPYEQYF. The entire variable domain, with the rest obtained from reference TRBV7-9 and TRBJ2-7, is as follows: DTGVSQNPRHKITKRGQNVTFRCDPISEHNRLYWYRQTLGQGPEFLTYFQNEAQLEKSRLLSDRFSAERPKGSFSTLEIQRTEQGDSAMYLCASSLGTVGPYEQYFGPGTRLTVT.

V is TRBV23-1 and J is TRBJ2-5, with 10 bases aligning to TRBD2. TRBV23-1 is annotated as an ORF whose role is uncertain. CDR3 length: 19 residues. With V trimmed by 2 bases and J by 0 bases, 12 bases remained unmatched. The CDR3 loop is CASSQPNSGRIVYQETQYF. CDR3 sequence (DNA): TGCGCCAGCAGTCAACCAAATAGCGGGAGGATTGTGTACCAAGAGACCCAGTACTTC.

J is TRBJ2-2 and V is TRBV11-3; 7 nucleotides line up with TRBD2. From germline, CDR1 is SGHNT and CDR2 YENEEA. Trimming at V came to 3 bases and at J to 8 bases, leaving 3 bases not matched to a gene. CDR3 length: 13 residues. The CDR3 DNA is TGTGCCAGCAGCTTTTCGGGACTAGGGGAGCTGTTTTTT. Its translation is CASSFSGLGELFF.

The chain joins TRBV7-6 to TRBJ1-4; 7 nucleotides align to TRBD1. V shed 5 bases and J 0 bases; nucleotides not matched to a gene: 6. The CDR3 sequence is 16 residues long. CDR1 is SGHVS and CDR2 is FNYEAQ in the germline V gene. For the CDR3, the DNA is TGTGCCAGCAGCCGGAGACAGGGAGCAACTAATGAAAAACTGTTTTTT. It is translated as CASSRRQGATNEKLFF.

The rearrangement joins TRBV19 to TRBJ2-5; tentative D call: TRBD2 (7 bases). CDR1 and CDR2 from the germline V gene are LNHDA and SQIVND (reference sequence). The CDR3 is 16 residues long. Trimming took 6 bases from V and 3 from J, leaving 20 bases between them. CDR3 nucleotide sequence: TGTGCCAGTAGGTTGGGGGCTGGGGCGGGAGAAGAGACCCAGTACTTC. It translates to CASRLGAGAGEETQYF. The whole variable domain, filled in from reference TRBV19 and TRBJ2-5, reads DGGITQSPKYLFRKEGQNVTLSCEQNLNHDAMYWYRQDPGQGLRLIYYSQIVNDFQKGDIAEGYSVSREKKESFPLTVTSAQKNPTAFYLCASRLGAGAGEETQYFGPGTRLLVL.

The J gene is TRBJ1-3, the V gene TRBV5-5; TRBD1 is a possible D gene (5 bases). The length of the CDR3 is 14 residues. CDR1 is SGHKS, CDR2 YYEKEE, per germline (reference sequence). The V end lost 7 bases, the J end lost 0 bases, and 11 bases lay between the germline ends. CDR3 residues: CASHSGYSGNTIYF. In nucleotides, the CDR3 is TGTGCCAGCCATTCAGGGTACTCTGGAAACACCATATATTTT.

Turning to this clone: This same CDR3 is encoded by further DNA sequences in the sample. The CDR3 spells CASSQGQGSTGELFF. The CDR3 nucleotides read TGCGCCAGCAGCCAAGGACAGGGCAGCACCGGGGAGCTGTTTTTT. The chain has TRBV4-1 and TRBJ2-2; 7 nucleotides line up with TRBD1. CDR1 is MGHRA, CDR2 YSYEKL, per germline. The J segment lost 4 bases and the V segment lost 1 base, leaving 3 bases of the junction unmatched. CDR3 length equals 15 residues.